One and the same sample provided the 18 T cell receptor beta chains below, sequenced in a study of beta chain features in type 1 diabetes. TCRB transcripts that were expressed got sequenced, as all of the isolated RNA had been reverse transcribed. Clones were read by immunoSEQ multiplex PCR, and TCRdb kept only the in-frame ones, dropping some. The table has 900,000 or so clones, around a sixth seen once. Source material: naive CD4+ T cells from blood. The receptor set was obtained from a woman aged 18-35 years in good health.

This rearrangement joins TRBV20-1 to TRBJ2-1; D uncertain. The germline gives CDR1 DFQATT, CDR2 SNEGSKA (reference sequence). Trimming cost V 8 bases and J 4 bases, with 9 bases left between them. This CDR3 contains 11 residues. This chain's CDR3 is CSRNLYNEQFF. CDR3 coding DNA: TGCAGTCGCAACCTATACAATGAGCAGTTCTTC.

This clone was found a few times. Here the CDR3 reads CASSHGQGSGELFF. The CDR3 nucleotides read TGTGCCAGCAGCCACGGACAGGGATCCGGGGAGCTGTTTTTT. The chain links TRBV11-1 to TRBJ2-2; 8 nucleotides agree with TRBD1. V shed 5 bases, J shed 6 bases, and the junction held 5 bases outside the gene matches. This CDR3 contains 14 residues. The V gene's germline CDR1 is SGHAT and CDR2 FQDESV (reference sequence).

The chain couples TRBV4-1 to TRBJ2-1; 7 bases map to TRBD2. Per germline, CDR1 MGHRA and CDR2 YSYEKL. Trimming at V came to 1 base and at J to 2 bases, leaving 2 bases not matched to a gene. This CDR3 region has 15 residues. CDR3 protein: CASSQVLAAYNEQFF. The CDR3, as DNA: TGCGCCAGCAGCCAAGTGCTAGCGGCCTACAATGAGCAGTTCTTC.

This clone was seen a handful of times. The sample contains more than one DNA sequence encoding this CDR3. This chain joins TRBV2 and TRBJ2-3; D gene unclear. V dropped 1 base and J dropped 5 bases, with 7 bases sitting between them. In germline, CDR1 is SNHLY, CDR2 FYNNEI. The CDR3 has 13 amino acids. Written as DNA, the CDR3 is TGTGCCAGCAGTGAAGAGTGGGTAGATACGCAGTATTTT. This codes for CASSEEWVDTQYF.

The V and J genes are TRBV7-9 and TRBJ2-5; 8 nucleotides align to TRBD1. The germline gives CDR1 SEHNR, CDR2 FQNEAQ (reference sequence). This CDR3 has 15 residues. V shed 0 bases, J shed 5 bases, and the junction held 5 bases outside the gene matches. Here the CDR3 reads CASSLASGGRETQYF. CDR3 nucleotide sequence: TGTGCCAGCAGCTTAGCCTCAGGGGGCCGGGAGACCCAGTACTTC.

This rearrangement joins TRBV7-6 to TRBJ2-2; D uncertain. The CDR3 runs 16 residues. V was clipped by 5 bases and J by 1 base, with 14 bases between them. CDR1 is SGHVS, CDR2 FNYEAQ, per germline. The DNA for the CDR3 is TGTGCCAGCAGCGCTCCTCGTTTTAAGAACACCGGGGAGCTGTTTTTT. Translation: CASSAPRFKNTGELFF.

The chain recombines TRBV5-1 with TRBJ2-5; D is possibly TRBD2 (6 bases). Germline CDR1 is SGHRS and CDR2 is YFSETQ. The CDR3 loop spans 15 amino acids. Trimming took 0 bases from V and 5 from J, leaving 14 bases between them. The CDR3 reads CASSLASSAGETQYF. The CDR3 DNA reads TGCGCCAGCAGCTTGGCTTCTAGCGCCGGGGAGACCCAGTACTTC.

This clone was seen more than once but under ten times. The chain uses TRBV9 and TRBJ2-3; tentative D call: TRBD2 (6 bases). CDR3 length: 14 amino acids. Per the germline V gene, CDR1 is SGDLS and CDR2 is YYNGEE. Trimming stripped 4 bases from V and 5 bases from J, with 14 bases between. This chain's CDR3 is CASSISGIGDTQYF. For the CDR3, the DNA is TGTGCCAGCAGCATTAGCGGAATTGGAGATACGCAGTATTTT.

The sample holds a few counts of this clone. The rearrangement links TRBV7-9 to TRBJ2-4; a weak D match, TRBD2 (6 bases). The germline V gene encodes CDR1 SEHNR and CDR2 FQNEAQ (reference sequence). The V and J ends lost 1 base and 6 bases respectively, with 13 bases between them. CDR3 length: 15 residues. The CDR3 coding sequence is TGTGCCAGCAGCTTAGGAGAGGGAGGAATAAACATTCAGTACTTC. Translated: CASSLGEGGINIQYF.

V usage is TRBV12-2 and J usage is TRBJ2-3; the table's D call, TRBD2, has no DNA check behind it. TRBV12-2 is an annotated pseudogene. The CDR3 has 18 amino acids. This CDR3 reads CASRLASPSGNSTDTQYF. The CDR3 DNA reads TGTGCAAGTCGCTTAGCGTCGCCTAGCGGGAATAGCACAGATACGCAGTATTTT.

The V gene is TRBV5-4, the J gene TRBJ2-3; D is possibly TRBD2 (6 bases). V lost 3 bases to trimming and J lost 3 bases, with 14 bases between them. The germline V gene encodes CDR1 SGHNT and CDR2 YYREEE (reference sequence). The CDR3 extends over 15 amino acids. CDR3 in amino acids: CASSSTRVATDTQYF. The CDR3 region has the DNA TGTGCCAGCAGCTCGACTAGAGTGGCTACAGATACGCAGTATTTT.

Regarding this clone: One end of the junction is discordant with germline, which a read error may explain. The J gene is TRBJ2-1, the V gene TRBV7-7, with 9 bases lining up with TRBD2. This CDR3 comprises 15 residues. Germline V CDR1 and CDR2: SSHAT, FNYEAQ (reference sequence). This CDR3 is CASSPGTSHYNEQFF. The DNA of the CDR3 is TGTGCTAGCAGCCCCGGGACTAGCCACTACAATGAGCAGTTCTTC.

This clone was detected only a few times. In the same sample, other DNA sequences code for this CDR3. The chain uses TRBV18 and TRBJ2-5, with D perhaps TRBD1 (5 bases). Trimming removed 6 bases at V and 0 bases at J, with 8 bases between. Germline CDR1 KGHSH, CDR2 LQKENI. The CDR3 runs to 13 residues. Here the CDR3 reads CASSPGYQETQYF. Here the CDR3 DNA reads TGTGCCAGCTCCCCAGGGTACCAAGAGACCCAGTACTTC.

This clone was seen more than once but under ten times. V is TRBV19 and J is TRBJ1-5; D is unclear. The CDR3 extends over 15 amino acids. Germline assignment: CDR1 LNHDA and CDR2 SQIVND (reference sequence). The V gene lost 4 bases and the J gene lost 1 base, with 11 bases spanning the gap. CDR3: CASSTRAGSNQPQHF. In DNA, the CDR3 is TGTGCCAGTAGTACTCGAGCGGGGAGCAATCAGCCCCAGCATTTT. The full variable domain, completed using reference TRBV19 and TRBJ1-5, is DGGITQSPKYLFRKEGQNVTLSCEQNLNHDAMYWYRQDPGQGLRLIYYSQIVNDFQKGDIAEGYSVSREKKESFPLTVTSAQKNPTAFYLCASSTRAGSNQPQHFGDGTRLSIL.

This clone showed up just a few times. CDR3 in DNA: TGTGCCAGTAGTCGGACCGAGGGGCACTACGAGCAGTACTTC. Residues: CASSRTEGHYEQYF. V and J are TRBV19 and TRBJ2-7; D possibly matches TRBD1 or TRBD2 (5 bases each). CDR3 size: 14 residues. V was pared by 5 bases and J by 3 bases, with 14 bases between. Germline V gene data show CDR1 as LNHDA and CDR2 as SQIVND (reference sequence). Full variable domain (outside the CDR3, taken from reference TRBV19 and TRBJ2-7): DGGITQSPKYLFRKEGQNVTLSCEQNLNHDAMYWYRQDPGQGLRLIYYSQIVNDFQKGDIAEGYSVSREKKESFPLTVTSAQKNPTAFYLCASSRTEGHYEQYFGPGTRLTVT.

This clone has at least ten counts. Different DNA sequences within this sample yield the same CDR3. The CDR3: CASSGYNEQFF. CDR3 DNA sequence: TGTGCCAGCAGTGGTTACAATGAGCAGTTCTTC. V and J are TRBV28 and TRBJ2-1; D is undetermined. Germline CDR1 is MDHEN and CDR2 is SYDVKM. The V end lost 5 bases, the J end lost 4 bases, and 3 bases lay between the germline ends. The length of the CDR3 is 11 residues. Drawing the rest from reference TRBV28 and TRBJ2-1, the complete variable domain is DVKVTQSSRYLVKRTGEKVFLECVQDMDHENMFWYRQDPGLGLRLIYFSYDVKMKEKGDIPEGYSVSREKKERFSLILESASTNQTSMYLCASSGYNEQFFGPGTRLTVL.

This clone has a handful of counts. The CDR3 sequence is CASSLRPPGGAEETQYF. CDR3 nucleotides: TGTGCCAGCAGCTTAAGACCCCCTGGGGGGGCTGAAGAGACCCAGTACTTC. The chain carries TRBV11-1 and TRBJ2-5, with D possibly being TRBD2 (7 bases). V lost 2 bases, J lost 3 bases, and 19 bases lay in between. This CDR3 has 17 residues. Per the germline V gene, CDR1 is SGHAT and CDR2 is FQDESV (reference sequence).

This clone appeared a few times. Different DNA sequences within this sample yield the same CDR3. This chain connects TRBV18 to TRBJ2-1; 9 bases are a match to TRBD2. The J segment lost 7 bases and the V segment lost 1 base, leaving 5 bases of the junction unmatched. CDR3 length equals 15 residues. Germline CDR1 is KGHSH and CDR2 is LQKENI. This chain's CDR3 is CASSPRGLAVNEQFF. The CDR3 DNA reads TGTGCCAGCTCACCACGGGGACTAGCCGTAAATGAGCAGTTCTTC.